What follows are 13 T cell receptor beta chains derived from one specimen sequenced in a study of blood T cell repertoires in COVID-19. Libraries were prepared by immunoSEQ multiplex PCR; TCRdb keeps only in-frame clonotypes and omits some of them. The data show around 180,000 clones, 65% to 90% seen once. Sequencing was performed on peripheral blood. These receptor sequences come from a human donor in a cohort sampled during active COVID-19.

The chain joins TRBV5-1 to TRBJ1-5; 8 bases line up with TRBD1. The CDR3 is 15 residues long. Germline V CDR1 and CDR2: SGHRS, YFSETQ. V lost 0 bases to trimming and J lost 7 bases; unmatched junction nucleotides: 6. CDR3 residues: CASSLGGQARQPQHF. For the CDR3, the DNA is TGCGCCAGCAGCTTGGGGGGACAGGCGCGGCAGCCCCAGCATTTT.

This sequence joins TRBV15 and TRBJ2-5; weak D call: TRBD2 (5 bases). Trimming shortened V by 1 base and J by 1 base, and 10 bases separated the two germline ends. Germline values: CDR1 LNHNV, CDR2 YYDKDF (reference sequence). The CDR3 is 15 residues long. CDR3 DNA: TGTGCCACCAGCAGAGGGAACGGGGTCCAAGAGACCCAGTACTTC. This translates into CATSRGNGVQETQYF.

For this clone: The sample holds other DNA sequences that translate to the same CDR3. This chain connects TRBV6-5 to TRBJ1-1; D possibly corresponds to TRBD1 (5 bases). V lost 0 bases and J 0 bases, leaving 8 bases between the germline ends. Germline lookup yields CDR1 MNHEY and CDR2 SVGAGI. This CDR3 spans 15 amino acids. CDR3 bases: TGTGCCAGCAGTTACTCGGGACTCATGAACACTGAAGCTTTCTTT. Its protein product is CASSYSGLMNTEAFF.

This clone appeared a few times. CDR3 bases: TGTGCCAGCAGCCCGACGGGACAGGGGAACACCATATATTTT. Translating it yields CASSPTGQGNTIYF. The chain recombines TRBV3-1 (or the pseudogene TRBV3-2) with TRBJ1-3; 10 nucleotides match TRBD1. V lost 4 bases, J lost 7 bases, and 4 bases stayed unmatched. The CDR3 has 14 residues. Germline loops: CDR1 LGHDT, CDR2 YNNKEL (reference sequence).

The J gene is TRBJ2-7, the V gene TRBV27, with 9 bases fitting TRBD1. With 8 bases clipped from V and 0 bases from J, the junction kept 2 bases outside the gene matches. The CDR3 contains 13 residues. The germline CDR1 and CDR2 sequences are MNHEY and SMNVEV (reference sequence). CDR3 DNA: TGTGCCAGCGGGGACAGGGACTCCTACGAGCAGTACTTC. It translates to CASGDRDSYEQYF.

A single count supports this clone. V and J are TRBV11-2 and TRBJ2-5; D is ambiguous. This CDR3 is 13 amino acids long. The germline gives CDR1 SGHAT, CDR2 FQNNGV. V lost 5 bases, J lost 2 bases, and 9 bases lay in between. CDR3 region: CASSPRTQETQYF. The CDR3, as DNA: TGTGCCAGCAGCCCGAGAACGCAAGAGACCCAGTACTTC.

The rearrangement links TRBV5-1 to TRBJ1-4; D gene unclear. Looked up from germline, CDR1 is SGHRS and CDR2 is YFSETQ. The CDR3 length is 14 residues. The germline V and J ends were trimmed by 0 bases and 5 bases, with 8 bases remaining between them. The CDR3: CASSLETQNEKLFF. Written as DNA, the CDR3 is TGCGCCAGCAGCTTGGAAACACAGAATGAAAAACTGTTTTTT.

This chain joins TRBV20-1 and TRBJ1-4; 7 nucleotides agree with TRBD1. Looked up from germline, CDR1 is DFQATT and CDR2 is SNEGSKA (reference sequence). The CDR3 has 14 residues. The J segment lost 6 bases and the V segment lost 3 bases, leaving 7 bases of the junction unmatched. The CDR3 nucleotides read TGCAGTGCTAGTAGACAGGGTCGGTATGAAAAACTGTTTTTT. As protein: CSASRQGRYEKLFF.

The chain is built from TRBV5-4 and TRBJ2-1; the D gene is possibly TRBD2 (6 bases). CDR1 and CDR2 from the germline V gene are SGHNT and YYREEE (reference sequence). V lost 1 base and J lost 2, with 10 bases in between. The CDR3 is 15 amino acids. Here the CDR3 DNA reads TGTGCCAGCAGCTTGCGAGGGAGGCCCTACAATGAGCAGTTCTTC. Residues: CASSLRGRPYNEQFF.

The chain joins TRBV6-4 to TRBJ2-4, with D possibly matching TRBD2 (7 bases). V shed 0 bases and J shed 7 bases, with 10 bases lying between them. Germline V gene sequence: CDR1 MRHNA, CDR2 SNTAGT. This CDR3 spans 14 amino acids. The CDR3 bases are TGTGCCAGCAGTGACTCTCGGGGGGCGAACATTCAGTACTTC. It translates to CASSDSRGANIQYF.

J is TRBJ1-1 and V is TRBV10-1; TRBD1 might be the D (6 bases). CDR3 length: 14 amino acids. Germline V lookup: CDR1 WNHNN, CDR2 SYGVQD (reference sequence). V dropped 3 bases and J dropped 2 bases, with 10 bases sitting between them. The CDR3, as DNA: TGCGCCAGCAGTGAAGGGGGATTCAACACTGAAGCTTTCTTT. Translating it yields CASSEGGFNTEAFF.

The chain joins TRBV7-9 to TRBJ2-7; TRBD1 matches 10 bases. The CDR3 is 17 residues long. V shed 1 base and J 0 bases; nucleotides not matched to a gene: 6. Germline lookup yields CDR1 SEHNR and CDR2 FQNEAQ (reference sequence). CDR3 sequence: CASSLGTGGGSSYEQYF. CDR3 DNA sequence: TGTGCCAGCAGCTTAGGGACAGGGGGAGGGAGCTCCTACGAGCAGTACTTC.

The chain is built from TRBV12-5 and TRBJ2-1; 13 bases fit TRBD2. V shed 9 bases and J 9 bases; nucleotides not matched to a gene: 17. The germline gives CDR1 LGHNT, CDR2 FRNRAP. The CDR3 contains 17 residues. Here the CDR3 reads CASQRLLAGGMAGEQFF. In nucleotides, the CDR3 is TGTGCTAGCCAGAGACTACTAGCGGGGGGGATGGCCGGTGAGCAGTTCTTC.